One sample yielded the 5 T cell receptor beta chains listed below, sequenced in a study of cytomegalovirus exposure and HLA in healthy donors. This table comes from immunoSEQ multiplex PCR, and its TCRdb copy is limited to in-frame clones, with some not included. The sample lists roughly 80,000 clones, 94% occurring once. The sample taken for sequencing was PBMCs. All receptors come from a woman between 18 and 29 years old in good health and CMV-seronegative.

The gene calls are TRBV7-9 and TRBJ2-2; 7 nucleotides match TRBD2. The CDR3 is 17 residues long. Germline values: CDR1 SEHNR, CDR2 FQNEAQ (reference sequence). After removal of 5 bases from V and 1 base from J, the junction contained 10 bases not matched to a gene. CDR3 loop: CASSRPLADLNTGELFF. CDR3 bases: TGTGCCAGCAGCCGTCCCCTAGCGGATCTGAACACCGGGGAGCTGTTTTTT.

The chain couples TRBV30 to TRBJ2-3; TRBD2 matches at 14 bases. CDR1 and CDR2 (germline): GTSNPN, SVGIG (reference sequence). The CDR3 loop spans 18 amino acids. J lost 3 bases, V lost 3 bases, and 11 bases had no gene match. CDR3 sequence reads: CAWRSMGTSGSRTDTQYF. CDR3 nucleotides: TGTGCCTGGAGATCAATGGGGACTAGCGGGAGCAGGACAGATACGCAGTATTTT.

This chain connects TRBV10-3 to TRBJ1-1; 7 bases align to TRBD1. The V gene end was trimmed by 5 bases and the J gene end by 4 bases; junction bases not matched to a gene: 13. The CDR3 consists of 16 residues. CDR1 ENHRY and CDR2 SYGVKD come from the germline V gene. CDR3 sequence (DNA): TGTGCCATCAGTACGGATTCAGGGGGGAGGCTCACTGAAGCTTTCTTT. Amino acids: CAISTDSGGRLTEAFF.

This clone occurred a few times. The chain joins TRBV30 to TRBJ2-1; no definite D call. Trimming stripped 4 bases from V and 0 bases from J, with 7 bases between. Germline CDR1 reads GTSNPN; CDR2 reads SVGIG (reference sequence). CDR3 length: 13 residues. The CDR3 DNA reads TGTGCCTGGACCAGAAGCTCCTACAATGAGCAGTTCTTC. Its translation is CAWTRSSYNEQFF.

This clone was observed a single time. The CDR3 spells CASSPSGHGGNTIYF. The CDR3 region has the DNA TGTGCCAGCAGCCCTTCGGGACACGGAGGAAACACCATATATTTT. The chain has TRBV27 and TRBJ1-3, with a possible D match to TRBD1 (6 bases). Trimming removed 6 bases at V and 4 bases at J, with 16 bases between. From germline, CDR1 is MNHEY and CDR2 SMNVEV (reference sequence). The CDR3 sequence is 15 residues long.